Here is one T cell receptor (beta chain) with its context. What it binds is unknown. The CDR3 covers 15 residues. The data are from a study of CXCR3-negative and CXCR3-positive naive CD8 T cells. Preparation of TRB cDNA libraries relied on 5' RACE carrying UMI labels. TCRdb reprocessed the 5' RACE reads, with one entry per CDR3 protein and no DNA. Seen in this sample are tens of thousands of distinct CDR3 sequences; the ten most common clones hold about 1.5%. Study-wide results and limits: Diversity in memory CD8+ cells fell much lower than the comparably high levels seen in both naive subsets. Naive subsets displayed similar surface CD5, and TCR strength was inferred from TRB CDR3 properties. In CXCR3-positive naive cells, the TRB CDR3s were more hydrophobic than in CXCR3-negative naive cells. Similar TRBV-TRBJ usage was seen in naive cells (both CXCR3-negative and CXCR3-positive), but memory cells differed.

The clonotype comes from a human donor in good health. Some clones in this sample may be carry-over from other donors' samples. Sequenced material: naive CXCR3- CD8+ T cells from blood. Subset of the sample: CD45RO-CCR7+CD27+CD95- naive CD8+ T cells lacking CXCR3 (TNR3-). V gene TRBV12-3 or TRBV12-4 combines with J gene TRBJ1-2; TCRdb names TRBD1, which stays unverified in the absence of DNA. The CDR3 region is CASSLGAGAYYGYTF.